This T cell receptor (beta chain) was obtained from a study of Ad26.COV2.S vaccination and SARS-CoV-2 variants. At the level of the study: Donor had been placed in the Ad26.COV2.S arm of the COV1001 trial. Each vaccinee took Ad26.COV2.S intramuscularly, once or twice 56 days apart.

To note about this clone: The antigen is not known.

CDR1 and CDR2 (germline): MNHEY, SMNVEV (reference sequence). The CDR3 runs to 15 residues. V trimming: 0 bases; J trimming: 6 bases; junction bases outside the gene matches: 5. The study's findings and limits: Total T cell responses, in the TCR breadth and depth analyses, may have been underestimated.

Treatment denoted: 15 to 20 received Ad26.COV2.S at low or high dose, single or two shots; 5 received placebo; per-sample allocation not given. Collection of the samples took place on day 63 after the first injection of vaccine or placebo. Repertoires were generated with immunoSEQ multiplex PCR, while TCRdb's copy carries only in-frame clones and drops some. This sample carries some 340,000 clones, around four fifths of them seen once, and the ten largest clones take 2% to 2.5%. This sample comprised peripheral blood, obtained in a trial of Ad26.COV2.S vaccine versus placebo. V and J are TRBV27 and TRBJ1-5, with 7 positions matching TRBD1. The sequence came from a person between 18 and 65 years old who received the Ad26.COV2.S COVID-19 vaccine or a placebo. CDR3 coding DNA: TGTGCCAGCAGTTTATCAAATACAGGGGTTCAGCCCCAGCATTTT. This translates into CASSLSNTGVQPQHF.